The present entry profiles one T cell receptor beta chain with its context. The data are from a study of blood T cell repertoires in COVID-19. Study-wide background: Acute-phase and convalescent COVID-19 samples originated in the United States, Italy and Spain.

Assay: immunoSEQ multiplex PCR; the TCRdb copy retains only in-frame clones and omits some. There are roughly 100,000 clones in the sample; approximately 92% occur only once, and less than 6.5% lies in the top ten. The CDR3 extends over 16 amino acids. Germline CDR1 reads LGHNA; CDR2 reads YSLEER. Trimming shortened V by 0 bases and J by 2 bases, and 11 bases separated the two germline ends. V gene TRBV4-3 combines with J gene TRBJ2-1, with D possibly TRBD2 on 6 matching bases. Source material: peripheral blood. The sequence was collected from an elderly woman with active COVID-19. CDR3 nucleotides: TGCGCCAGCAGCCAAGATTTGCGGGGTCCCTACAATGAGCAGTTCTTC. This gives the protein CASSQDLRGPYNEQFF.